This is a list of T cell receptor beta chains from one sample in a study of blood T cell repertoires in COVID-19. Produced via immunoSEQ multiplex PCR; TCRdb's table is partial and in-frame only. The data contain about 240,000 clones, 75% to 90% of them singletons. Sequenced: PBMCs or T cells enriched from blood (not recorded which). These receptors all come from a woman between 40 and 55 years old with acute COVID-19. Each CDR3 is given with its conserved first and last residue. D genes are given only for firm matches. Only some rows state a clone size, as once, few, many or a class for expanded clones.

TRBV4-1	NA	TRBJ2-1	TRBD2	CASSLTNFGLEVNEQFF	TGCGCCAGCAGCCTTACTAACTTCGGACTAGAGGTAAATGAGCAGTTCTTC
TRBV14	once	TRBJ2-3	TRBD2	CASSRTTGSGRYEDTQYF	TGTGCCAGCAGCCGAACTACCGGAAGCGGGAGGTATGAAGATACGCAGTATTTT
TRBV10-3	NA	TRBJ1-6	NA	CAISDRGDGNSPLHF	TGTGCCATCAGTGACCGGGGGGACGGAAATTCACCCCTCCACTTT
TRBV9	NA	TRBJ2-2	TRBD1	CASSPTGGTGELFF	TGTGCCAGCAGCCCGACAGGGGGCACCGGGGAGCTGTTTTTT
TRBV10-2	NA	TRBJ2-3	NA	CASSQQGWGTDTQYF	TGCGCCAGCAGCCAACAGGGTTGGGGCACAGATACGCAGTATTTT
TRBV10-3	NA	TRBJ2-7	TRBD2	CAISGTSGREQYF	TGTGCCATCAGCGGGACTAGCGGGAGGGAGCAGTACTTC
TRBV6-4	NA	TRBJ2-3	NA	CASSDLARGGADTQYF	TGTGCCAGCAGTGACTTGGCGAGGGGGGGTGCAGATACGCAGTATTTT
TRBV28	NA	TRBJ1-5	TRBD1	CASTDRGLDSNQPQHF	TGTGCCAGCACCGACAGGGGGCTTGATAGCAATCAGCCCCAGCATTTT
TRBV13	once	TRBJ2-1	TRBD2	CASRLAGGEYNEQFF	TGTGCCAGCAGACTAGCGGGAGGAGAATACAATGAGCAGTTCTTC
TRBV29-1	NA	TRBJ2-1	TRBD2	CSVGTSGSSNEQFF	TGCAGCGTTGGGACTAGCGGGAGTTCCAATGAGCAGTTCTTC
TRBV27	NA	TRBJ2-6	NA	CASSSGGANVLTF	TGTGCCAGCAGCTCAGGAGGGGCCAACGTCCTGACTTTC
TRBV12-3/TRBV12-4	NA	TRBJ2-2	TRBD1	CASSGNRGGELFF	TGTGCCAGCAGTGGTAACAGGGGCGGGGAGCTGTTTTTT
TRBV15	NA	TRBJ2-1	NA	CATSGSGSNPGSRFF	TGTGCCACCAGCGGATCCGGGTCCAACCCCGGCTCTCGGTTCTTC
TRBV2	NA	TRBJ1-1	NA	CASCIRVNTEAFF	TGTGCCAGTTGTATCAGGGTGAACACTGAAGCTTTCTTT
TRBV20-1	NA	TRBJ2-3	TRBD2	CSASQVSGSPDTQYF	TGCAGTGCTAGTCAGGTTAGCGGGAGCCCAGATACGCAGTATTTT
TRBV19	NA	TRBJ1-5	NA	CASNHYPHRDQPQHF	TGTGCCAGTAACCACTATCCTCACAGGGATCAGCCCCAGCATTTT
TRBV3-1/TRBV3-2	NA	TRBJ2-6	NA	CASSPSSGANVLTF	TGTGCCAGCAGCCCCAGCTCTGGGGCCAACGTCCTGACTTTC
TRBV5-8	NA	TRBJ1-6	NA	CASSLMGRNSPLHF	TGTGCCAGCAGCTTGATGGGCCGTAATTCACCCCTCCACTTT
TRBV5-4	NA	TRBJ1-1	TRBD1	CASSLSQGRSEAFF	TGTGCCAGCAGCTTGTCACAGGGGCGATCTGAAGCTTTCTTT
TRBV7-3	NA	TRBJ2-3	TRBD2	CASSSNSGASTDTQYF	TGTGCCAGCAGCTCAAATAGCGGGGCTAGCACAGATACGCAGTATTTT
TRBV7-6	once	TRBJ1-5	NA	CASSPRGGNQPQHF	TGTGCCAGCAGCCCCAGGGGTGGGAATCAGCCCCAGCATTTT
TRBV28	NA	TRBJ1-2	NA	CASTIGGGQYGYTF	TGTGCCAGCACCATAGGGGGGGGCCAGTATGGCTACACCTTC
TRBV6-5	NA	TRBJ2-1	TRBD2	CASSPRLAGVLQFF	TGTGCCAGCAGTCCTAGACTAGCGGGAGTCTTGCAGTTCTTC
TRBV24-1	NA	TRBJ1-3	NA	CATQGFSGNTIYF	TGTGCCACCCAGGGGTTCTCTGGAAACACCATATATTTT
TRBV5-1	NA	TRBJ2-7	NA	CASSLEAGSEQYF	TGCGCCAGCAGCTTGGAGGCTGGGAGCGAGCAGTACTTC
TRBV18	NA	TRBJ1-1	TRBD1	CASSPGTGVRTEAFF	TGTGCCAGCTCACCAGGGACAGGGGTTCGAACTGAAGCTTTCTTT
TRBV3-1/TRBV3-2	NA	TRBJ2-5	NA	CASTSGAHLAIQETQYF	TGTGCCAGCACCTCGGGAGCCCACTTAGCGATCCAAGAGACCCAGTACTTC
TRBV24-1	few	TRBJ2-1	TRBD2	CATSDSGGLGRYNEQFF	TGTGCCACCAGTGACTCGGGGGGACTAGGCCGTTATAATGAGCAGTTCTTC
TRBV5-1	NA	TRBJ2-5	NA	CASSLAAGQETQYF	TGCGCCAGCAGCTTGGCTGCGGGGCAAGAGACCCAGTACTTC
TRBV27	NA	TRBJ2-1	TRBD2	CASISLLVAGGSEQFF	TGTGCCAGCATTTCCCTTTTGGTAGCGGGAGGGAGTGAGCAGTTCTTC
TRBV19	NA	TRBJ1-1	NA	CASSSGRTPRNTEAFF	TGTGCCAGTAGTTCGGGTCGAACCCCTCGTAACACTGAAGCTTTCTTT
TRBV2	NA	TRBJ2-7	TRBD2	CASRELAGLYEQYF	TGTGCCAGCAGGGAACTAGCGGGGCTATACGAGCAGTACTTC
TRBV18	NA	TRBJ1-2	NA	CASSPDRNANYGYTF	TGTGCCAGCTCACCAGACAGAAACGCTAACTATGGCTACACCTTC
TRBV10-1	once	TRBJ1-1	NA	CASSLLMNTEAFF	TGCGCCAGCAGTCTCTTAATGAACACTGAAGCTTTCTTT
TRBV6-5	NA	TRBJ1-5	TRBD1	CASRKQGARGQPQHF	TGTGCCAGCAGGAAACAGGGGGCGCGGGGTCAGCCCCAGCATTTT
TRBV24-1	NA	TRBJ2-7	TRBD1	CATSENRDRDGGEQYF	TGTGCCACCAGTGAAAACCGGGACAGGGATGGAGGCGAGCAGTACTTC
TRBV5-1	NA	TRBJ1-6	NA	CASSFTDSNSPLHF	TGCGCCAGCAGCTTTACAGATAGTAATTCACCCCTCCACTTT
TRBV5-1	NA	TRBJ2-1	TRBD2	CASSLSGRDGEYEQFF	TGCGCCAGCAGCCTTAGCGGGAGGGACGGCGAGTATGAGCAGTTCTTC
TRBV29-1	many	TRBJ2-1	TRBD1	CSVYGTGDNEQFF	TGCAGCGTTTACGGGACAGGGGACAATGAGCAGTTCTTC
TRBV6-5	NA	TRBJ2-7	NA	CASSYRRGNEQYF	TGTGCCAGCAGTTACCGTCGGGGGAACGAGCAGTACTTC
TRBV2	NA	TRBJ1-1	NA	CASSYRRNTEAFF	TGTGCCAGCAGCTACAGAAGAAACACTGAAGCTTTCTTT
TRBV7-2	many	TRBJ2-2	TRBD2	CASSLGRGTGELFF	TGTGCCAGCAGCTTGGGGAGGGGCACCGGGGAGCTGTTTTTT
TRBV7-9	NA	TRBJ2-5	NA	CASSIDNLMTGDQETQYF	TGTGCCAGCAGCATAGACAACCTAATGACAGGAGACCAAGAGACCCAGTACTTC
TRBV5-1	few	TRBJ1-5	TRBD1	CAGSGGRRNQPQHF	TGCGCCGGATCAGGGGGCAGACGCAATCAGCCCCAGCATTTT
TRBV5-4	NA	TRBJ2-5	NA	CASSLGTEQETQYF	TGTGCCAGCAGCTTAGGAACAGAACAAGAGACCCAGTACTTC
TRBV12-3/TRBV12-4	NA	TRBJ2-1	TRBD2	CASRPSGSNEQFF	TGTGCCAGCAGACCAAGCGGGAGCAATGAGCAGTTCTTC
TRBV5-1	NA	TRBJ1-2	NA	CASSSGNGYTF	TGCGCCAGCAGCTCAGGGAATGGCTACACCTTC
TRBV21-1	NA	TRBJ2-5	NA	CASSKIVAGLAGEGPKETQYF	TGTGCCAGCAGCAAAATTGTGGCGGGACTAGCGGGAGAGGGACCAAAAGAGACCCAGTACTTC
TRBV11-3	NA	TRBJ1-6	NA	CASSLGLSAPLHF	TGTGCCAGCAGTCTCGGACTATCGGCACCCCTCCACTTT
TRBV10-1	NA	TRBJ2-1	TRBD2	CASLTSGLYNEQFF	TGCGCCAGCTTGACTAGCGGACTTTACAATGAGCAGTTCTTC
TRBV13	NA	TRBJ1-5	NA	CASSSGGGNQPQHF	TGTGCCAGCAGCTCCGGGGGTGGCAATCAGCCCCAGCATTTT
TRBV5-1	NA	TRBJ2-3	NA	CASSLRDSRRDTQYF	TGCGCCAGCAGCCTCCGGGACTCAAGGAGAGATACGCAGTATTTT
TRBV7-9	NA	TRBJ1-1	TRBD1	CASGQGAERNTEAFF	TGTGCCAGCGGACAGGGGGCGGAGAGGAACACTGAAGCTTTCTTT